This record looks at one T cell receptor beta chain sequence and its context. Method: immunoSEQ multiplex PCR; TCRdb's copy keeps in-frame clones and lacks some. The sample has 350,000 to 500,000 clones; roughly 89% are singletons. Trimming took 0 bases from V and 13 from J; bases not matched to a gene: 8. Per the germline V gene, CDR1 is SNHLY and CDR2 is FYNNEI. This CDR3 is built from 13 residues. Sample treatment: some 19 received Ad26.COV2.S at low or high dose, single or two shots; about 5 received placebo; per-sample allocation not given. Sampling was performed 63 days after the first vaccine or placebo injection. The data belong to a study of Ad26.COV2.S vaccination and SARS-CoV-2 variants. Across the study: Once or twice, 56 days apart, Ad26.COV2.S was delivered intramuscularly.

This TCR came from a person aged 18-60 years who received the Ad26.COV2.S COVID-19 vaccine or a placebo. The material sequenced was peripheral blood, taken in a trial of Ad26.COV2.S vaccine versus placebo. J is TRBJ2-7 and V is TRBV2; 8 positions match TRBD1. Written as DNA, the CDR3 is TGTGCCAGCAGTGAAGCGCAAGGGACAGGCCCTTACTTC. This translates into CASSEAQGTGPYF.